The 32 T cell receptor beta chains below were found in one sample sequenced in a study of a mutant IDH1 vaccine in newly diagnosed glioma. TCRdb's table, derived via immunoSEQ multiplex PCR, lists solely in-frame clones and lacks some. The table records about 30,000 clones, approximately 83% of them present only once. Time point indicated: week 5, during vaccination. Each vaccine dose was 300 ug of mutant IDH1 20-mer peptide, with topical imiquimod. The antigens these receptors bind are not known. This specimen was PBMCs, taken from a glioma patient whose treatment included an IDH1 peptide vaccine. These receptors were taken from a man aged 25 to 40 with glioma.

The V and J genes are TRBV7-2 and TRBJ2-5; possibly TRBD1 or TRBD2 for D (5 bases each). CDR3 length: 15 amino acids. Trimming removed 5 bases from V and 5 bases from J, with 18 bases in between. In germline, CDR1 is SGHTA, CDR2 FQGNSA. CDR3 sequence: CASSRDPQRMETQYF. In nucleotides, the CDR3 is TGTGCCAGCAGCCGGGACCCCCAGAGGATGGAGACCCAGTACTTC.

The rearrangement joins TRBV29-1 to TRBJ2-3, with D perhaps given as TRBD1 or TRBD2 (7 bases each). Between the trimmed V and J ends, which lost 5 bases and 3 bases, there was a span of 15 bases. The germline CDR1 and CDR2 sequences are SQVTM and ANQGSEA. CDR3 size: 14 residues. CDR3 protein: CSVSGTVRTDTQYF. CDR3 coding DNA: TGCAGCGTTAGCGGGACAGTCAGGACAGATACGCAGTATTTT.

V gene TRBV29-1 combines with J gene TRBJ2-1, with D perhaps assigned TRBD1 or TRBD2 (7 bases each). This CDR3 region has 16 residues. Per germline, CDR1 SQVTM and CDR2 ANQGSEA. V was pared by 0 bases and J by 9 bases, with 21 bases between. The CDR3 is CSVEDREQGGSSEQFF. The CDR3 region has the DNA TGCAGCGTTGAAGATAGGGAGCAGGGGGGGAGCTCTGAGCAGTTCTTC.

The chain recombines TRBV6-1 with TRBJ1-3; D remains unclear. The CDR3 is 14 residues long. The ends were cut back, 4 bases at V and 4 bases at J, with 11 bases in the middle. Germline loops: CDR1 MNHNS, CDR2 SASEGT. CDR3 region: CASSGQVGGNTIYF. The CDR3 DNA is TGTGCCAGCAGTGGTCAAGTGGGAGGAAACACCATATATTTT.

CDR3 sequence: CASSLLGGGNTGELFF. Written as DNA, the CDR3 is TGTGCCAGCAGTCTCCTAGGAGGGGGGAACACCGGGGAGCTGTTTTTT. This chain uses TRBV28 with TRBJ2-2; the D gene could be TRBD1 or TRBD2 (6 bases each). CDR1 and CDR2 from the germline V gene are MDHEN and SYDVKM. The CDR3 sequence is 16 residues long. V was trimmed by 5 bases and J by 1 base, leaving 14 bases between them.

The chain uses TRBV11-2 and TRBJ1-5; D ambiguous. Trimming stripped 1 base from V and 7 bases from J, with 8 bases between. The germline CDR1 and CDR2 sequences are SGHAT and FQNNGV. The CDR3 is 13 amino acids. The CDR3 loop is CASSLGVVQPQHF. In DNA, the CDR3 is TGTGCCAGCAGCTTAGGAGTGGTGCAGCCCCAGCATTTT.

The chain combines TRBV9 with TRBJ1-1, with D unclear. The CDR3 loop spans 14 amino acids. Trimming pared 2 bases from V and 2 bases from J, leaving 10 bases between. The germline CDR1 and CDR2 sequences are SGDLS and YYNGEE. CDR3 loop: CASSVGSRNTEAFF. The CDR3 region has the DNA TGTGCCAGCAGCGTGGGCAGCAGAAACACTGAAGCTTTCTTT.

This clone was picked up one time. The chain couples TRBV28 to TRBJ1-2; a possible D gene is TRBD1 (6 bases). V gave up 1 base and J gave up 7 bases, with 13 bases separating them. The germline gives CDR1 MDHEN, CDR2 SYDVKM. This CDR3 region has 14 residues. CDR3 amino acids: CASSLLEGRGGYTF. The CDR3, as DNA: TGTGCCAGCAGTTTATTAGAGGGCAGGGGTGGCTACACCTTC.

The gene calls are TRBV18 and TRBJ1-6; unclear D gene. The germline V and J ends were trimmed by 1 base and 5 bases, with 12 bases remaining between them. The CDR3 length is 16 residues. In germline, CDR1 is KGHSH, CDR2 LQKENI. The CDR3: CASSPRLSRDNSPLHF. In DNA, the CDR3 is TGTGCCAGCTCACCACGGCTTTCGAGGGATAATTCACCCCTCCACTTT.

The chain has TRBV2 and TRBJ1-3, with D perhaps TRBD1 (6 bases). V shed 7 bases and J shed 0 bases, with 16 bases lying between them. The CDR3 is 16 residues long. Germline assignment: CDR1 SNHLY and CDR2 FYNNEI. The CDR3 DNA is TGTGCCAGCAAGTTGTCCGGGACACCCTCTGGAAACACCATATATTTT. Translation gives CASKLSGTPSGNTIYF.

The chain combines TRBV19 with TRBJ2-7; tentatively, D is TRBD2 (6 bases). Germline V gives CDR1 LNHDA, CDR2 SQIVND (reference sequence). The CDR3 runs to 15 residues. Trimming cost V 5 bases and J 3 bases, with 17 bases left between them. CDR3 residues: CASSEVSGGVYEQYF. CDR3 sequence (DNA): TGTGCCAGTAGTGAGGTTAGCGGAGGTGTCTACGAGCAGTACTTC.

The rearrangement links TRBV19 to TRBJ2-1; 13 positions match TRBD2. The germline V gene encodes CDR1 LNHDA and CDR2 SQIVND (reference sequence). The V segment lost 0 bases and the J segment 7 bases; nucleotides outside the gene matches: 6. The CDR3 runs 17 residues. The CDR3: CASSIELPGLAGNEQFF. The CDR3, as DNA: TGTGCCAGTAGTATAGAGTTACCGGGACTAGCGGGAAATGAGCAGTTCTTC.

The chain links TRBV5-6 to TRBJ1-4; 8 positions match TRBD1. V lost 4 bases, J lost 8 bases, and 7 bases stayed unmatched. The germline V gene has CDR1 SGHDT and CDR2 YYEEEE. CDR3 size: 14 residues. CDR3 sequence: CASSPTGANEKLFF. The DNA of the CDR3 is TGTGCCAGCAGCCCGACAGGGGCAAACGAAAAACTGTTTTTT.

This chain joins TRBV4-3 and TRBJ2-7; the D is unclear. Trimming took off 1 base at V and 3 bases at J, with 7 bases between the two ends. From germline, CDR1 is LGHNA and CDR2 YSLEER. The CDR3 length is 13 residues. This CDR3 reads CASSQAGDYEQYF. In nucleotides, the CDR3 is TGCGCCAGCAGCCAAGCAGGAGACTACGAGCAGTACTTC.

The chain carries TRBV5-1 and TRBJ2-1; D gene uncertain. CDR1 is SGHRS, CDR2 YFSETQ, per germline. V lost 2 bases and J lost 5, with 5 bases in between. The CDR3 runs 12 residues. In DNA form, the CDR3 reads TGCGCCAGCAGCTTTTTCGACAATGAGCAGTTCTTC. Protein: CASSFFDNEQFF.

The rearrangement links TRBV2 to TRBJ1-3; no clear D gene. V lost 6 bases and J 6 bases, leaving 12 bases between the germline ends. The germline gives CDR1 SNHLY, CDR2 FYNNEI. The CDR3 has 13 residues. CDR3: CASRRVLENTIYF. The CDR3, as DNA: TGTGCCAGCAGACGGGTATTGGAAAACACCATATATTTT.

The CDR3 here is CASSQTGPGDEKLFF. The CDR3 nucleotides are TGTGCCAGCAGCCAGACCGGCCCGGGGGATGAAAAACTGTTTTTT. This chain connects TRBV5-6 to TRBJ1-4; D possibly corresponds to TRBD1 (5 bases). V was clipped by 4 bases and J by 6 bases, with 16 bases between them. This CDR3 region has 15 residues. The germline CDR1 and CDR2 sequences are SGHDT and YYEEEE. Looking up the rest from reference TRBV5-6 and TRBJ1-4 gives the full variable domain: DAGVTQSPTHLIKTRGQQVTLRCSPKSGHDTVSWYQQALGQGPQFIFQYYEEEERQRGNFPDRFSGHQFPNYSSELNVNALLLGDSALYLCASSQTGPGDEKLFFGSGTQLSVL.

This rearrangement joins TRBV6-1 to TRBJ2-2; D assignment may be TRBD1 or TRBD2 (5 bases each). The CDR3 totals 17 residues. Germline loops: CDR1 MNHNS, CDR2 SASEGT. With 4 bases removed from V and 7 bases from J, the gap between germline ends came to 22 bases. The CDR3 bases are TGTGCCAGCAGTGGGGACGGGGAAACCGCCTTAATCGGGGAGCTGTTTTTT. Protein product: CASSGDGETALIGELFF.

The rearrangement joins TRBV5-1 to TRBJ2-2; 11 bases fit TRBD1. Trimming took 1 base from V and 4 from J; bases not matched to a gene: 3. CDR3 length: 16 residues. CDR1 is SGHRS and CDR2 is YFSETQ in the germline V gene. CDR3 amino acids: CASSLSGTGGTGELFF. CDR3 DNA sequence: TGCGCCAGCAGCTTGAGTGGGACAGGGGGCACCGGGGAGCTGTTTTTT.

V usage is TRBV30 and J usage is TRBJ2-3; D not resolved. Deletions cut 5 bases from V and 5 bases from J, with 8 bases between. CDR3 length: 11 residues. Per the germline V gene, CDR1 is GTSNPN and CDR2 is SVGIG (reference sequence). CDR3 sequence (DNA): TGTGCCTGGGCCTGGGGAGATACGCAGTATTTT. It encodes CAWAWGDTQYF.

The chain employs TRBV29-1 and TRBJ2-1, with 7 positions matching TRBD2. Germline CDR1 reads SQVTM; CDR2 reads ANQGSEA. The CDR3 is 14 amino acids. Trimming cost V 6 bases and J 9 bases; bases outside gene matches: 14. Here the CDR3 reads CSVAGGGGRSEQFF. CDR3 DNA: TGCAGCGTCGCAGGCGGGGGAGGTAGGTCTGAGCAGTTCTTC.

This clone was observed once. This chain connects TRBV9 to TRBJ2-3, with D possibly being TRBD1 or TRBD2 (6 bases each). Per the germline V gene, CDR1 is SGDLS and CDR2 is YYNGEE. The ends were cut back, 3 bases at V and 2 bases at J, with 13 bases in the middle. The CDR3 consists of 15 residues. CDR3 sequence reads: CASSAEGGLTDTQYF. The CDR3 DNA reads TGTGCCAGCAGCGCCGAGGGGGGACTCACAGATACGCAGTATTTT.

This rearrangement joins TRBV11-2 to TRBJ2-1, with no clear D. The germline V gene encodes CDR1 SGHAT and CDR2 FQNNGV. This CDR3 has 15 residues. Between the trimmed V and J ends, which lost 0 bases and 1 base, there was a span of 7 bases. CDR3 amino acids: CASSLESRSYNEQFF. The CDR3 DNA is TGTGCCAGCAGCTTAGAGTCCCGGTCCTACAATGAGCAGTTCTTC.

The genes are TRBV5-6 and TRBJ1-1, with D possibly being TRBD1 (5 bases). Germline V gene data show CDR1 as SGHDT and CDR2 as YYEEEE. V dropped 0 bases and J dropped 5 bases, with 17 bases sitting between them. CDR3 length: 16 amino acids. This CDR3 reads CASSLARASVRTEAFF. CDR3 DNA sequence: TGTGCCAGCAGCTTGGCCAGGGCCTCGGTAAGGACTGAAGCTTTCTTT. Based on the CDR3 plus reference TRBV5-6 and TRBJ1-1, the full variable domain is DAGVTQSPTHLIKTRGQQVTLRCSPKSGHDTVSWYQQALGQGPQFIFQYYEEEERQRGNFPDRFSGHQFPNYSSELNVNALLLGDSALYLCASSLARASVRTEAFFGQGTRLTVV.

The genes are TRBV9 and TRBJ1-3; tentative D call: TRBD1 (6 bases). Per germline, CDR1 SGDLS and CDR2 YYNGEE. The V and J ends lost 4 bases and 0 bases respectively, with 20 bases between them. The CDR3 totals 18 residues. This CDR3 is CASSPSGGHGYSGNTIYF. The CDR3 region has the DNA TGTGCCAGCAGCCCCTCTGGGGGACACGGATACTCTGGAAACACCATATATTTT.

The gene calls are TRBV5-1 and TRBJ2-3, with a possible D match to TRBD1 (6 bases). Trimming stripped 1 base from V and 2 bases from J, with 17 bases between. Germline lookup yields CDR1 SGHRS and CDR2 YFSETQ. The CDR3 contains 17 residues. For the CDR3, the DNA is TGCGCCAGCAGCTTGCGGCAGGGGACGGGGTACACAGATACGCAGTATTTT. This encodes CASSLRQGTGYTDTQYF.

This chain uses TRBV7-9 with TRBJ1-1; 8 bases fit TRBD1. The V and J ends lost 0 bases and 6 bases, in that order; junction bases with no gene match: 3. This CDR3 has 14 residues. CDR1 and CDR2 from the germline V gene are SEHNR and FQNEAQ (reference sequence). The CDR3 nucleotides are TGTGCCAGCAGCTTAGCGAGGACAGGGCCTGAAGCTTTCTTT. Translated, it gives CASSLARTGPEAFF. Using reference TRBV7-9 and TRBJ1-1 for the parts outside the CDR3, the full variable domain is DTGVSQNPRHKITKRGQNVTFRCDPISEHNRLYWYRQTLGQGPEFLTYFQNEAQLEKSRLLSDRFSAERPKGSFSTLEIQRTEQGDSAMYLCASSLARTGPEAFFGQGTRLTVV.

The chain employs TRBV19 and TRBJ1-1, with 7 bases fitting TRBD1. CDR3 length equals 13 residues. CDR1 LNHDA and CDR2 SQIVND come from the germline V gene (reference sequence). Losses at the gene ends were 7 bases for V and 3 bases for J; bases not matched to a gene: 5. The CDR3 protein is CASTRQGYTEAFF. The CDR3, as DNA: TGTGCCAGTACCCGACAGGGATACACTGAAGCTTTCTTT.

In DNA, the CDR3 is TGTGCCAGCAGCTTGGATCAGGGGGCTAGCACAGATACGCAGTATTTT. The encoded protein is CASSLDQGASTDTQYF. The chain combines TRBV5-8 with TRBJ2-3; 8 bases align to TRBD1. Germline CDR1 reads SGHTS; CDR2 reads YDEGEE. V lost 0 bases and J lost 0; bases outside the gene matches: 3. This CDR3 contains 16 residues.

This clone was seen only once. The CDR3 bases are TGTGCCAGCAGTTTTAAGGGCGGGGGGTTCCACACCGGGGAGCTGTTTTTT. Its protein product is CASSFKGGGFHTGELFF. This chain joins TRBV28 and TRBJ2-2; 8 positions agree with TRBD2. V was clipped by 3 bases and J by 3 bases; unmatched bases: 9. Germline CDR1 reads MDHEN; CDR2 reads SYDVKM. The CDR3 contains 17 residues.

The rearrangement joins TRBV4-1 to TRBJ1-6, with D maybe TRBD1 (5 bases). This CDR3 is 17 amino acids long. The germline V gene encodes CDR1 MGHRA and CDR2 YSYEKL. Trimming stripped 0 bases from V and 7 bases from J, with 16 bases between. In nucleotides, the CDR3 is TGCGCCAGCAGCCAAGACCTCTCCGGGACGGTAAATTCACCCCTCCACTTT. Its translation: CASSQDLSGTVNSPLHF.

This rearrangement joins TRBV5-1 to TRBJ2-3; D is unresolved. The CDR3 covers 11 residues. V shed 5 bases and J shed 2 bases, with 3 bases lying between them. Germline CDR1 and CDR2: SGHRS and YFSETQ. As DNA, the CDR3 is TGCGCCAGCAGGTCCACAGATACGCAGTATTTT. It yields the protein CASRSTDTQYF.